The present T cell receptor (beta chain) was sequenced within a study of OX40 agonist ivuxolimab in advanced cancers. The overall study: The patients got ivuxolimab, which is an agonistic anti-OX40 (CD134) antibody. Partial responses, seen in three patients, involved one hepatocellular carcinoma and two cutaneous melanomas.

The CDR3 has 14 residues. The germline CDR1 and CDR2 sequences are MGHRA and YSYEKL. Trimming shortened V by 2 bases and J by 11 bases, and 15 bases separated the two germline ends. TCRdb keeps only in-frame clones here, not all; method: immunoSEQ multiplex PCR. The sample holds some 35,000 clones; approximately 80% are singletons and the top ten take less than 45%. This specimen was CD4+ or CD8+ T cells sorted from blood, taken in a trial of the OX40 agonist ivuxolimab. The TCR sequence derives from an adult with an advanced solid tumor such as melanoma, head and neck, liver or kidney cancer. V and J are TRBV4-1 and TRBJ1-4; D remains unclear. CDR3 nucleotide sequence: TGCGCCAGCAGCCAATCGGAGACCGTTCGGAAACTGTTTTTT. It specifies CASSQSETVRKLFF.